This T cell receptor (beta chain) was retrieved from a study of cytomegalovirus exposure and HLA in healthy donors. Study summary: A preliminary data release comprised roughly 85 million unique TCRs obtained from HLA-typed donors. Genetic ancestry analysis placed approximately 79% of the 400 or so donors that were genotyped in the Caucasian-associated cluster. Notes on the study in general: Later analysis associated a missense DCLRE1C variant with TCR beta V- and J-gene trimming. Presence/absence comparisons presumed near-even sequencing depth among donors.

Turning to this clone: Its antigen is not identified.

60 Vbeta and 13 Jbeta primers were used in PCR. Profiled with immunoSEQ multiplex PCR; TCRdb holds only in-frame clones, not every one. Found here are more than 100,000 clones; the top ten clones hold roughly 1.5%. The sample taken for sequencing was PBMCs. The TCR originated in a woman between 40 and 50 years old in good health and CMV-seronegative.

The chain's CDR3 is CASSHTYGGEKLFF. The CDR3 bases are TGTGCCAGCAGCCATACATACGGAGGTGAAAAACTGTTTTTT. This sequence joins TRBV7-9 and TRBJ1-4; D unresolved. V lost 5 bases to trimming and J lost 7 bases, with 14 bases between them. The germline gives CDR1 SEHNR, CDR2 FQNEAQ (reference sequence). This CDR3 is 14 amino acids long.